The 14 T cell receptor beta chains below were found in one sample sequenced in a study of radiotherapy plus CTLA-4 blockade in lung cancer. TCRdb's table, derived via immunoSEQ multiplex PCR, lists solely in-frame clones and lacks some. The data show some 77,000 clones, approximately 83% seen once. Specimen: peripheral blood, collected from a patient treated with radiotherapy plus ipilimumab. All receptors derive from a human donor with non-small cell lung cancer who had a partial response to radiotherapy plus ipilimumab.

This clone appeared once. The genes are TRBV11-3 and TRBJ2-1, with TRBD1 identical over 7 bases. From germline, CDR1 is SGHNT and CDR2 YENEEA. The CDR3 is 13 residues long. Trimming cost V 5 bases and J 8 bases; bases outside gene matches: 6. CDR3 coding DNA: TGTGCCAGCAGCACTCACCAGGGGGATGAGCAGTTCTTC. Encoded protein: CASSTHQGDEQFF.

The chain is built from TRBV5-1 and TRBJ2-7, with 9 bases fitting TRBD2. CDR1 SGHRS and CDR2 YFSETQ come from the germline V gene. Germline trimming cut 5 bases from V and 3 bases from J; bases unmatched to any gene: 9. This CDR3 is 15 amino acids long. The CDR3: CASRKYPAGGYEQYF. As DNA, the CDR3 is TGCGCCAGCAGAAAGTATCCAGCGGGAGGCTACGAGCAGTACTTC.

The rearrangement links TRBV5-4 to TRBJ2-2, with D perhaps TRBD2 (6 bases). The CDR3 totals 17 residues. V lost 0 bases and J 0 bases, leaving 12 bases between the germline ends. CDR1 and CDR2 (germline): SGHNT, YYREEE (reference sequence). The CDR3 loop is CASSLVPGASNTGELFF. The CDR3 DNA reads TGTGCCAGCAGCTTGGTGCCGGGAGCCTCGAACACCGGGGAGCTGTTTTTT. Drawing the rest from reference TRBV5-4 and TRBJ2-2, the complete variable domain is ETGVTQSPTHLIKTRGQQVTLRCSSQSGHNTVSWYQQALGQGPQFIFQYYREEENGRGNFPPRFSGLQFPNYSSELNVNALELDDSALYLCASSLVPGASNTGELFFGEGSRLTVL.

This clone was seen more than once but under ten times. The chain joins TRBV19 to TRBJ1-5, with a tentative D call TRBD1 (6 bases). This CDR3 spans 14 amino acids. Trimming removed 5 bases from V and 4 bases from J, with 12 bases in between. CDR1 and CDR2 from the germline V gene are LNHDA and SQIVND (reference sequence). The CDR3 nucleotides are TGTGCCAGTAGTGTCCGGGACACAAATCAGCCCCAGCATTTT. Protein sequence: CASSVRDTNQPQHF.

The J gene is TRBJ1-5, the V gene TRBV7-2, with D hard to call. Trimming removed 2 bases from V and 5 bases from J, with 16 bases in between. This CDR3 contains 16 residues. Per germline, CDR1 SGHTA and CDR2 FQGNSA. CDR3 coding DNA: TGTGCCAGCAGCTTAAATCCTCCGGGGAGCCATCAGCCCCAGCATTTT. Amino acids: CASSLNPPGSHQPQHF.

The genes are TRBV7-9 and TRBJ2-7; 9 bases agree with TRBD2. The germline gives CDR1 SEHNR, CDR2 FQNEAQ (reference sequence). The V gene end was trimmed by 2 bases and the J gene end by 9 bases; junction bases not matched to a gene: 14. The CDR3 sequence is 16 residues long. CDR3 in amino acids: CASSLLFSGSQGGQYV. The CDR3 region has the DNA TGTGCCAGCAGCTTATTATTTAGCGGGAGCCAGGGGGGGCAGTACGTC.

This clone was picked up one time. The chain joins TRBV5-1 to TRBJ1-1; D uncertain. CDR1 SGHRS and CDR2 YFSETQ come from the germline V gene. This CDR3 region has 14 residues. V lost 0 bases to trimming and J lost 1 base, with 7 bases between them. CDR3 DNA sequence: TGCGCCAGCAGCTTGGATCCGGGGAACACTGAAGCTTTCTTT. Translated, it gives CASSLDPGNTEAFF.

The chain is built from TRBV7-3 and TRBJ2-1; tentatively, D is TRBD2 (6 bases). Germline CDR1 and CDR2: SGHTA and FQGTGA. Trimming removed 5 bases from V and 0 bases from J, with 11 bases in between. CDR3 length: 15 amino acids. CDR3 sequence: CASSRDSSSYNEQFF. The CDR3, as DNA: TGTGCCAGCAGCCGGGACTCGAGCTCCTACAATGAGCAGTTCTTC.

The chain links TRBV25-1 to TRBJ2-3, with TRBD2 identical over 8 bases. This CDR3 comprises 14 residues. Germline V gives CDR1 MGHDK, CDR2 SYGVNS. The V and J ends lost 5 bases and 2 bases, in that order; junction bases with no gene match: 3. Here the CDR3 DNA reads TGTGCCAGCAGTTTACTAGCGGCCACAGATACGCAGTATTTT. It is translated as CASSLLAATDTQYF.

CDR3 sequence: CASSQSYPDRDRGLGSNQPQHF. The CDR3 DNA follows: TGCGCCAGCAGTCAATCTTACCCGGACCGAGACAGGGGCCTAGGGAGCAATCAGCCCCAGCATTTT. The V call is TRBV23-1, the J call TRBJ1-5; 8 bases align to TRBD1. TRBV23-1 carries the ORF label, with uncertain function. This CDR3 has 22 amino acids. J lost 1 base, V lost 0 bases, and 20 bases had no gene match.

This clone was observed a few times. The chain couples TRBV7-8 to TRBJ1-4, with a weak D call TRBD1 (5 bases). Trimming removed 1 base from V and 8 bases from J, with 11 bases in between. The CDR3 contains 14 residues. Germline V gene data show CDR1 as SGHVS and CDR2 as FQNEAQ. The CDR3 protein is CASSLVGALEKLFF. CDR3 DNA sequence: TGTGCCAGCAGCTTAGTAGGGGCCCTCGAAAAACTGTTTTTT.

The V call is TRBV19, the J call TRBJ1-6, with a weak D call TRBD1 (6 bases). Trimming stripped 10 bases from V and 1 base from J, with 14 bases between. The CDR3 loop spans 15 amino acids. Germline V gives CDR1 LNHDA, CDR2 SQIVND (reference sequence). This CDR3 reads CATSLGQSYNSPLHF. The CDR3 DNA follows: TGTGCCACCTCACTTGGACAGTCCTATAATTCACCCCTCCACTTT.

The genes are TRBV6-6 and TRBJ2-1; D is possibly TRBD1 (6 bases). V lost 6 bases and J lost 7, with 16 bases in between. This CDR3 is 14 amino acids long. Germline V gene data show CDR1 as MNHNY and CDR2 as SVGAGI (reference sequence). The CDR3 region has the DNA TGTGCCAGCAGAACCGGGACACTGGCGAATGAGCAGTTCTTC. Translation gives CASRTGTLANEQFF.

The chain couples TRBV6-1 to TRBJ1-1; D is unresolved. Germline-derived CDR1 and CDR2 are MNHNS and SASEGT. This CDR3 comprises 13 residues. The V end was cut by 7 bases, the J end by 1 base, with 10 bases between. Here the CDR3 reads CASTGSWNTEAFF. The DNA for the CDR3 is TGTGCCAGCACAGGATCGTGGAACACTGAAGCTTTCTTT.